This T cell receptor (beta chain) stems from a study of cytomegalovirus exposure and HLA in healthy donors. As for the study in general: The 120 or so validation repertoires were produced on the same platform as the roughly 670 repertoires of the first cohort. This was reported in a later analysis. Study results and caveats: Cytomegalovirus-associated TCR beta chains were listed, numbering 150 to 200. In vitro, a few CMV-associated chains proved specific for CMV antigens. Most TCR sequences proved rare, with some public TCRs found in many donors.

Notes on this clone: Its antigen is currently unknown.

TCRdb keeps only in-frame clones here, not all; method: immunoSEQ multiplex PCR. Of about 130,000 clones detected, roughly nine tenths appear once; the ten largest clones hold approximately 1.2%. This CDR3 comprises 14 residues. V was pared by 8 bases and J by 7 bases, with 21 bases between. CDR1 LNHDA and CDR2 SQIVND come from the germline V gene (reference sequence). The source of this sequence is a woman younger than 35 in good health and CMV-seronegative. This chain joins TRBV19 and TRBJ2-7; maybe TRBD2 (5 bases). Sequences were obtained from PBMCs. CDR3 region: CASQVAGWESEQYF. DNA for the CDR3: TGTGCCAGTCAGGTGGCAGGTTGGGAGTCTGAGCAGTACTTC.